This T cell receptor beta chain was recorded in a study of cytomegalovirus exposure and HLA in healthy donors. General study results and limits: Researchers reported that a few CMV-associated chains were confirmed in vitro as CMV antigen-specific. After further analysis at a later stage, 16,951 TCR beta sequences were associated with HLA alleles at 0.05 false discovery rate. The study found most TCR sequences rare, yet found some public TCRs in many donors. Reportedly, diagnosis of cytomegalovirus status by the classifier showed high specificity and sensitivity.

The study ran its PCR with 60 Vbeta and 13 Jbeta primers. Measured with immunoSEQ multiplex PCR; TCRdb has only the in-frame clones, and not every one. Seen here are about 94,000 clones, 75% to 80% observed once, and the top ten hold about 4%. With regard to this clone: Its antigen is as yet unknown.

The CDR3 spans 13 residues. Germline V lookup: CDR1 SGHTA, CDR2 FQGTGA. V shed 7 bases, J shed 4 bases, and the junction held 2 bases outside the gene matches. The specimen was PBMCs. The chain has TRBV7-3 and TRBJ2-2; 8 nucleotides line up with TRBD1. The source of this sequence is a woman in her thirties or forties in good health and CMV-seronegative. Written as DNA, the CDR3 is TGTGCCAGCACAGGGGGCGGCACCGGGGAGCTGTTTTTT. This gives the protein CASTGGGTGELFF.